The following is a T cell receptor beta chain sequence with its context. In the original analysis: Nucleated cell counts were estimated from reference gene primer amplification. Using immunoSEQ multiplex PCR, the repertoire was profiled, and TCRdb retains in-frame clones only, with some absent. Clone size and the V and J calls come from that table; the DNA yielded D and trimming. The data contain about 460,000 clones, about 88% of them singletons. This record belongs to a study of blood T cell repertoires in COVID-19. The V end lost 5 bases, the J end lost 0 bases, and 20 bases lay between the germline ends. This CDR3 spans 17 amino acids. Germline CDR1 reads SGHTS; CDR2 reads YDEGEE.

The chain recombines TRBV5-8 with TRBJ1-1, with D tentatively TRBD1 (6 bases). This receptor was taken from a woman aged 55-70 years who had recovered from COVID-19. What was sequenced was PBMCs or T cells enriched from blood (not recorded which). The CDR3 loop reads CASSGQGRLFMNTEAFF. The CDR3 DNA reads as TGTGCCAGCAGTGGCCAGGGGCGCCTGTTCATGAACACTGAAGCTTTCTTT.